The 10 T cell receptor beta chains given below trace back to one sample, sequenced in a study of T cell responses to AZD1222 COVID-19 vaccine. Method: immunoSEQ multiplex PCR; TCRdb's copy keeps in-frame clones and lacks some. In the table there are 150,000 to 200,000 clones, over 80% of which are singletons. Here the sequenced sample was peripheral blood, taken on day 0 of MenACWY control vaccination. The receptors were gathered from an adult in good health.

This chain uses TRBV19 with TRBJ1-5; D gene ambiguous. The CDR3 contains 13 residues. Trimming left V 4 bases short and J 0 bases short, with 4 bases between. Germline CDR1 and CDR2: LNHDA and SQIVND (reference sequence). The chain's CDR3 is CASSRNSNQPQHF. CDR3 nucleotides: TGTGCCAGTAGTAGAAATAGCAATCAGCCCCAGCATTTT. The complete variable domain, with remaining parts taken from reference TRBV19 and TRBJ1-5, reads DGGITQSPKYLFRKEGQNVTLSCEQNLNHDAMYWYRQDPGQGLRLIYYSQIVNDFQKGDIAEGYSVSREKKESFPLTVTSAQKNPTAFYLCASSRNSNQPQHFGDGTRLSIL.

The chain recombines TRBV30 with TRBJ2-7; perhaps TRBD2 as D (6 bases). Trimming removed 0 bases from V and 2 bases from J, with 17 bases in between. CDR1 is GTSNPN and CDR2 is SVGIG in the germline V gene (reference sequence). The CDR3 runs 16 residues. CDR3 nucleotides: TGTGCCTGGAGTGTACTAGGGAGGAGGGCGGCCTACGAGCAGTACTTC. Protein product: CAWSVLGRRAAYEQYF. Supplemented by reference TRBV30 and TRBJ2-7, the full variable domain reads SQTIHQWPATLVQPVGSPLSLECTVEGTSNPNLYWYRQAAGRGLQLLFYSVGIGQISSEVPQNLSASRPQDRQFILSSKKLLLSDSGFYLCAWSVLGRRAAYEQYFGPGTRLTVT.

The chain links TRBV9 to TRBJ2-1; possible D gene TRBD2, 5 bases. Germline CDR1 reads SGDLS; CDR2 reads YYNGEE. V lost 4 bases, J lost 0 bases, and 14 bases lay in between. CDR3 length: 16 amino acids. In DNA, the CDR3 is TGTGCCAGCAGCCCCCGGGGAAGCGGCTCCTACAATGAGCAGTTCTTC. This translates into CASSPRGSGSYNEQFF.

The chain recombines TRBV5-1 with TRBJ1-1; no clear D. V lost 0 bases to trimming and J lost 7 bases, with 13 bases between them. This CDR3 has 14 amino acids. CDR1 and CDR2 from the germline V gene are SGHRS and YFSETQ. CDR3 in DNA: TGCGCCAGCAGCTTGGAGGGATATCGGAATGAAGCTTTCTTT. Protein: CASSLEGYRNEAFF.

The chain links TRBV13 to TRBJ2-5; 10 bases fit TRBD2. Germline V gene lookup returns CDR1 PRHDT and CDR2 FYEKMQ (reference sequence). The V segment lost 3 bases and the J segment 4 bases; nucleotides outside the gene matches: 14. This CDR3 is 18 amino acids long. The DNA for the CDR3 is TGTGCCAGCAGCTTCATCGGCCTAGCGGGAGCCGGGGGAGAGACCCAGTACTTC. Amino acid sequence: CASSFIGLAGAGGETQYF. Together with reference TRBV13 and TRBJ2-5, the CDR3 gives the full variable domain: AAGVIQSPRHLIKEKRETATLKCYPIPRHDTVYWYQQGPGQDPQFLISFYEKMQSDKGSIPDRFSAQQFSDYHSELNMSSLELGDSALYFCASSFIGLAGAGGETQYFGPGTRLLVL.

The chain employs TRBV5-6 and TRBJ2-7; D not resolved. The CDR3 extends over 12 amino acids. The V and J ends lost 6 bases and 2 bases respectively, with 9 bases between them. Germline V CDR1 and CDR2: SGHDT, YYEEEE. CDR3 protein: CASMGEAYEQYF. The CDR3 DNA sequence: TGTGCCAGCATGGGCGAAGCCTACGAGCAGTACTTC.

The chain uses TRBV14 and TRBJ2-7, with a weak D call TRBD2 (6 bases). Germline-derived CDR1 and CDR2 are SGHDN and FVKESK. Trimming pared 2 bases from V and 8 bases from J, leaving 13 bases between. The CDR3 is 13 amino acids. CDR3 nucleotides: TGTGCCAGCAGCCAACAACTCGGGGGTCAGCAGTACTTC. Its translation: CASSQQLGGQQYF.

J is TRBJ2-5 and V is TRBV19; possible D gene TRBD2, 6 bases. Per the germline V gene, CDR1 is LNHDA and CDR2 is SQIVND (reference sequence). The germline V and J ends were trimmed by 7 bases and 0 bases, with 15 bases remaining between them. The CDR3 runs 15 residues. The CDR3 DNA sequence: TGTGCCAGTACCATATACGGCGGGGACCAAGAGACCCAGTACTTC. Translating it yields CASTIYGGDQETQYF.

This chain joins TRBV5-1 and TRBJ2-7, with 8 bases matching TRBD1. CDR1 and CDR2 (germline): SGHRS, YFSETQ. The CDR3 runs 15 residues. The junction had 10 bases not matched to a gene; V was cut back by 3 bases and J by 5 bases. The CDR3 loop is CASSSSTGDFHEQYF. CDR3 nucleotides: TGCGCCAGCAGCTCCTCGACAGGGGACTTCCACGAGCAGTACTTC.

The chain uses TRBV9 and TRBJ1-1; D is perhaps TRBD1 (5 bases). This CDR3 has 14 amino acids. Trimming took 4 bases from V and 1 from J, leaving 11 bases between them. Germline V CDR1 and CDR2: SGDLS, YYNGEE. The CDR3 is CASSPRATNTEAFF. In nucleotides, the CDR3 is TGTGCCAGCAGCCCCAGGGCAACGAACACTGAAGCTTTCTTT.